This T cell receptor (beta chain) was sequenced in a study of CD8 T cells in Susac syndrome. Reverse transcription used about 0.5 to 1 ug RNA and random hexamers. The TCR beta CDR3 was amplified by immunoSEQ multiplex PCR across 54 Vbeta, 13 Jbeta. MiXCR, run by TCRdb on the immunoSEQ multiplex PCR reads, gives a single entry per CDR3 protein. The data hold 170,000 or so distinct CDR3 sequences, with 95% observed a single time. In contrast to the negatively isolated CD8+ and CD4+ T cells, TEMRA cells were FACS-enriched. The V gene end was trimmed by 2 bases and the J gene end by 5 bases; junction bases not matched to a gene: 9. The length of the CDR3 is 16 residues. Germline CDR1 is MNHEY and CDR2 is SMNVEV (reference sequence).

Sequencing was carried out using CD8+ T cells from PBMCs. The V and J genes are TRBV27 and TRBJ2-7; TRBD1 matches 10 bases. This receptor was obtained from a human donor with multiple sclerosis. CDR3 sequence reads: CASSLLRTGGLDEQYF. In DNA, the CDR3 is TGTGCCAGCAGTTTACTTCGGACAGGGGGGCTCGACGAGCAGTACTTC.